The 18 T cell receptor beta chains below all came from one sample that was sequenced in a study of blood T cell repertoires in COVID-19 (TCRdb year 2020). The library was obtained by the immunoSEQ multiplex PCR assay. TCRdb mirrors the immuneACCESS table, restricted to in-frame sequences. Some clones are absent from its copies; in checked studies, under half trace to an unresolved V gene, and the reason for the others is unknown. Counted in this sample were 150,000 to 200,000 clones; about 87% of them appeared once. Approximately 10% of the sample belongs to the ten largest clones. The source material was peripheral blood. These receptors were collected from an older woman with COVID-19, enrolled during active disease.

V and J are TRBV2 and TRBJ1-1; weak D call: TRBD1 (5 bases). The CDR3 is made up of 16 amino acids. CDR1 SNHLY and CDR2 FYNNEI come from the germline V gene. V was clipped by 4 bases and J by 0 bases, with 15 bases between them. The CDR3 sequence: CASSVTPGGMNTEAFF. CDR3 in DNA: TGTGCCAGCAGTGTTACACCGGGGGGGATGAACACTGAAGCTTTCTTT.

The chain links TRBV10-2 to TRBJ1-1, with D unresolved. The length of the CDR3 is 11 residues. Trimming took off 6 bases at V and 7 bases at J, with 9 bases between the two ends. Looked up from germline, CDR1 is WSHSY and CDR2 is SAAADI. Here the CDR3 reads CASRQQNEAFF. CDR3 DNA: TGCGCCAGCAGACAGCAAAATGAAGCTTTCTTT.

This rearrangement joins TRBV5-1 to TRBJ2-6; D is possibly TRBD1 (5 bases). Germline CDR1 is SGHRS and CDR2 is YFSETQ. The CDR3 sequence is 15 residues long. Deletions cut 4 bases from V and 3 bases from J, with 11 bases between. The CDR3 loop reads CASSASGYGANVLTF. The CDR3 coding sequence is TGCGCCAGCAGCGCCTCAGGGTATGGGGCCAACGTCCTGACTTTC.

The chain links TRBV6-5 to TRBJ2-7, with a possible D match to TRBD1 (7 bases). CDR3 length: 16 amino acids. Looked up from germline, CDR1 is MNHEY and CDR2 is SVGAGI. V was clipped by 2 bases and J by 5 bases, with 19 bases between them. DNA of the CDR3: TGTGCCAGCAGTTACCAGGGGGGCCACAGAACCCACGAGCAGTACTTC. Amino acid sequence: CASSYQGGHRTHEQYF.

This rearrangement joins TRBV3-1 (or the pseudogene TRBV3-2) to TRBJ2-1; TRBD2 aligns across 11 bases. The CDR3 covers 18 residues. Looked up from germline, CDR1 is LGHDT and CDR2 is YNNKEL (reference sequence). The trim removed 0 bases at V and 4 bases at J, leaving 8 bases unmatched. CDR3 protein: CASSQEIGRLAGYNEQFF. Written as DNA, the CDR3 is TGTGCCAGCAGCCAAGAGATAGGAAGACTAGCGGGGTACAATGAGCAGTTCTTC.

The V and J genes are TRBV6-5 and TRBJ2-5; possible D gene TRBD2, 5 bases. There are 14 residues in the CDR3. The V gene lost 6 bases and the J gene lost 5 bases, with 16 bases spanning the gap. Germline assignment: CDR1 MNHEY and CDR2 SVGAGI. CDR3 DNA sequence: TGTGCCAGCAGGGGGAGACTGCCGTGGGAGACCCAGTACTTC. Its translation is CASRGRLPWETQYF.

This chain uses TRBV10-2 with TRBJ2-7; 7 bases map to TRBD1. This CDR3 comprises 15 residues. CDR1 WSHSY and CDR2 SAAADI come from the germline V gene. J lost 2 bases, V lost 3 bases, and 7 bases had no gene match. CDR3 sequence: CASSEGKDRPYEQYF. Here the CDR3 DNA reads TGCGCCAGCAGTGAAGGCAAGGACAGGCCCTACGAGCAGTACTTC.

The V and J genes are TRBV6-6 and TRBJ2-1, with 8 bases that match TRBD2. This CDR3 is built from 14 residues. Germline V gene data show CDR1 as MNHNY and CDR2 as SVGAGI (reference sequence). Losses at the gene ends were 8 bases for V and 2 bases for J; bases not matched to a gene: 5. The CDR3 DNA follows: TGTGCCAGCTCGGGACTAGTAACCTACAATGAGCAGTTCTTC. The encoded protein is CASSGLVTYNEQFF.

This chain connects TRBV27 to TRBJ1-6; 8 bases agree with TRBD1. With V trimmed by 6 bases and J by 10 bases, 14 bases remained unmatched. Germline CDR1 is MNHEY and CDR2 is SMNVEV (reference sequence). The CDR3 has 16 residues. In DNA, the CDR3 is TGTGCCAGCAGCCTGTCCCGGACAGGGCGCTACTCACCCCTCCACTTT. Protein: CASSLSRTGRYSPLHF.

In this sample, this clone turned up a few times. This may be a read error: a much more frequent sequence differs by one nucleotide. The same CDR3 also results from other DNA sequences found in this sample. The V call is TRBV29-1, the J call TRBJ2-5; 8 nucleotides line up with TRBD2. The germline V gene encodes CDR1 SQVTM and CDR2 ANQGSEA. The CDR3 loop spans 14 amino acids. In DNA form, the CDR3 reads TGCCGCGTTGGGGCACCGGGGGGGGGAGAGACCCAGTACTTC. It is translated as CRVGAPGGGETQYF.

This rearrangement joins TRBV6-5 to TRBJ1-1, with D maybe TRBD1 (5 bases). The CDR3 is made up of 14 amino acids. Trimming took off 8 bases at V and 0 bases at J, with 13 bases between the two ends. Germline V CDR1 and CDR2: MNHEY, SVGAGI. DNA of the CDR3: TGTGCCAGCCTCCGGGACTCCTTGAACACTGAAGCTTTCTTT. This codes for CASLRDSLNTEAFF.

The chain links TRBV19 to TRBJ2-1, with 14 bases that match TRBD2. The CDR3 is 17 amino acids. V lost 4 bases to trimming and J lost 7 bases; unmatched junction nucleotides: 9. The germline V gene encodes CDR1 LNHDA and CDR2 SQIVND (reference sequence). CDR3 sequence reads: CASSSTGLAGGKNEQFF. The CDR3 DNA reads as TGTGCCAGTAGTAGTACAGGACTAGCGGGGGGCAAGAATGAGCAGTTCTTC.

The rearrangement uses TRBV10-3 and TRBJ1-1; weak D call: TRBD1 (6 bases). CDR1 is ENHRY and CDR2 is SYGVKD in the germline V gene. Trimming took 10 bases from V and 1 from J, leaving 13 bases between them. The length of the CDR3 is 13 residues. The CDR3 spells CATAGAANTEAFF. Written as DNA, the CDR3 is TGTGCCACGGCGGGGGCGGCGAACACTGAAGCTTTCTTT.

The chain is built from TRBV4-1 and TRBJ2-7; 10 nucleotides agree with TRBD2. CDR3 length: 17 residues. Germline V gene sequence: CDR1 MGHRA, CDR2 YSYEKL. V lost 4 bases and J lost 1; bases outside the gene matches: 10. The CDR3 sequence: CASSPFGLAVFSYEQYF. Written as DNA, the CDR3 is TGCGCCAGCAGCCCTTTCGGACTAGCGGTTTTTTCCTACGAGCAGTACTTC.

The V call is TRBV29-1, the J call TRBJ1-2, with D perhaps matching TRBD1 (6 bases). CDR1 and CDR2 from the germline V gene are SQVTM and ANQGSEA. The CDR3 is 12 residues long. Trimming took off 6 bases at V and 4 bases at J, with 12 bases between the two ends. CDR3 coding DNA: TGCAGCGTGACAACAGGGATCTATGGCTACACCTTC. Protein product: CSVTTGIYGYTF.

This sequence joins TRBV6-1 and TRBJ1-2; 7 nucleotides line up with TRBD1. V lost 4 bases to trimming and J lost 4 bases; unmatched junction nucleotides: 6. CDR1 is MNHNS, CDR2 SASEGT, per germline. The CDR3 loop spans 14 amino acids. This CDR3 is CASSAPGQLYGYTF. The CDR3 nucleotides are TGTGCCAGCAGTGCACCGGGACAGCTCTATGGCTACACCTTC.

This chain links TRBV7-2 with TRBJ2-6, with no clear D. Germline assignment: CDR1 SGHTA and CDR2 FQGNSA. This CDR3 has 14 amino acids. Trimming removed 4 bases from V and 3 bases from J, with 7 bases in between. DNA of the CDR3: TGTGCCAGCAGCTCACCCTATGGGGCCAACGTCCTGACTTTC. Protein sequence: CASSSPYGANVLTF.

This clone appeared a few times. The V call is TRBV14, the J call TRBJ2-1; D gene unclear. Trimming left V 4 bases short and J 6 bases short, with 7 bases between. Germline V lookup: CDR1 SGHDN, CDR2 FVKESK. The CDR3 is 12 amino acids. The CDR3 loop is CASSPPFNEQFF. CDR3 bases: TGTGCCAGCAGCCCCCCCTTCAATGAGCAGTTCTTC.